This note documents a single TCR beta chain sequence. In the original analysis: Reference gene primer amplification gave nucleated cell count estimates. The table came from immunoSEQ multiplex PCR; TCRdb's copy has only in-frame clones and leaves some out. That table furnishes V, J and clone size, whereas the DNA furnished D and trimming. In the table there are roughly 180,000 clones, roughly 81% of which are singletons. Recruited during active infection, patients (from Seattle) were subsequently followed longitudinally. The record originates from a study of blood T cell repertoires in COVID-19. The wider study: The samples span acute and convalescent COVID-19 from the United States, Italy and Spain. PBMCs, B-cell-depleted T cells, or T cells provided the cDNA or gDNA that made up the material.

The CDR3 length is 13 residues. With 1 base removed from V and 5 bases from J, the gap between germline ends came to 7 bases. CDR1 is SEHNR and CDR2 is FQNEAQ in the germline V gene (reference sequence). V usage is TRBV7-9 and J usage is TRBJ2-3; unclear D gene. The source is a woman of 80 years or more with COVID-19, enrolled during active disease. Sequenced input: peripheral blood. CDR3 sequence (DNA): TGTGCCAGCAGCTTAGGAGTAGAAGATACGCAGTATTTT. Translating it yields CASSLGVEDTQYF.